Following are 9 T cell receptor beta chains from one sample sequenced in a study of T cell clusters in autoimmune cytopenias. Multiplex touch-down PCR amplified TRB using TRB-A and TRB-B pools in one tube. TCRdb reprocessed the multiplex PCR reads, with one entry per CDR3 protein and no DNA. The sample shows some 7,000 distinct CDR3 sequences, and 25% sits with its ten largest clones. Roughly 40,000 genome equivalents of blood DNA were amplified for TRB. The sample consisted of peripheral blood. The receptors originated from a human donor with an autoimmune cytopenia or autoimmune hepatitis (not recorded which).

The rearrangement links TRBV6-5 to TRBJ2-1. The CDR3 is 13 amino acids. The germline gives CDR1 MNHEY, CDR2 SVGAGI. The CDR3 here is CAISEHKSYEQFF.

This sequence joins TRBV6-5 and TRBJ2-7; the TCRdb D gene call, TRBD1, has no DNA to confirm it. Germline CDR1 is MNHEY and CDR2 is SVGAGI. The CDR3 runs 17 residues. CDR3 amino acids: CASSYRGRGGRAYEQYF.

The chain recombines TRBV27 with TRBJ2-5; TCRdb's assignment of TRBD2 cannot be checked, as there is no DNA. Germline lookup yields CDR1 MNHEY and CDR2 SMNVEV (reference sequence). The CDR3 is made up of 13 amino acids. CDR3 region: CAAGTSYQETQYF.

The V and J genes are TRBV27 and TRBJ2-5. Germline CDR1 and CDR2: MNHEY and SMNVEV (reference sequence). The CDR3 loop spans 12 amino acids. This CDR3 is CASSPFQETQYF.

Its frequency marks this clonotype as medium-sized. The chain is built from TRBV29-1 and TRBJ2-3; the TRBD2 assignment by TCRdb is unverifiable without DNA. This CDR3 has 14 residues. Germline V gene data show CDR1 as SQVTM and CDR2 as ANQGSEA. CDR3 loop: CSAETSGGRDTQYF.

CDR3 region: CASSYRGHGWDEAFF. This chain connects TRBV6-5 to TRBJ1-1; TCRdb names TRBD1, which stays unverified in the absence of DNA. The CDR3 covers 15 residues. Germline-derived CDR1 and CDR2 are MNHEY and SVGAGI.

By frequency, this clonotype is medium-sized. The chain links TRBV29-1 to TRBJ1-4; as DNA is missing, the TRBD1 call by TCRdb cannot be tested. From germline, CDR1 is SQVTM and CDR2 ANQGSEA. The CDR3 contains 14 residues. The CDR3 loop reads CSVLTVARDEKLFF.

In terms of frequency, this clonotype is medium-sized. The chain uses TRBV19 and TRBJ2-3. Germline-derived CDR1 and CDR2 are LNHDA and SQIVND (reference sequence). CDR3 length: 13 residues. CDR3 sequence: CASSIGGRDTQYF.

This chain uses TRBV5-6 with TRBJ2-4; TCRdb selects TRBD1, and the lack of DNA leaves this call unchecked. The CDR3 is 14 amino acids. Germline CDR1 SGHDT, CDR2 YYEEEE. The CDR3: CASSVQGAKNIQYF.